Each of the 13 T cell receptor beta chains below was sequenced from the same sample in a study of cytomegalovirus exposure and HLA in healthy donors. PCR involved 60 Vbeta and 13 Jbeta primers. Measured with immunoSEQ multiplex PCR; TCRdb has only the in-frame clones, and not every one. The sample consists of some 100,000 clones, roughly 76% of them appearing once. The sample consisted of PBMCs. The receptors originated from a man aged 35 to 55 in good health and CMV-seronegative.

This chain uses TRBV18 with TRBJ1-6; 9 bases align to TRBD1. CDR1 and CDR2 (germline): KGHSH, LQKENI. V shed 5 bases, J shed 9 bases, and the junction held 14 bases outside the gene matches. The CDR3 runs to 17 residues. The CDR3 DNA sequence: TGTGCCAGCTCATACATCCGGGACAGGGTCTTTAGTTCACCCCTCCACTTT. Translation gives CASSYIRDRVFSSPLHF.

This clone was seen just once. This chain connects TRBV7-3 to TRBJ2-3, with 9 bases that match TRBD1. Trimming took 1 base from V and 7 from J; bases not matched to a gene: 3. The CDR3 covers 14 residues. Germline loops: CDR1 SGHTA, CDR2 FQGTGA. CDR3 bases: TGTGCCAGCAGCTTAAAGACAGGGGGACATACGCAGTATTTT. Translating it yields CASSLKTGGHTQYF.

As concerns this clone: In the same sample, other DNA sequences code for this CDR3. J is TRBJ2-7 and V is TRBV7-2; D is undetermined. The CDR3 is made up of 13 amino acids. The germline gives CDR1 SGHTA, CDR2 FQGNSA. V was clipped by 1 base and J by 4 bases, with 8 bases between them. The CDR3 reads CASSLGLAYEQYF. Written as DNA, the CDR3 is TGTGCCAGCAGCTTAGGGCTGGCTTACGAGCAGTACTTC.

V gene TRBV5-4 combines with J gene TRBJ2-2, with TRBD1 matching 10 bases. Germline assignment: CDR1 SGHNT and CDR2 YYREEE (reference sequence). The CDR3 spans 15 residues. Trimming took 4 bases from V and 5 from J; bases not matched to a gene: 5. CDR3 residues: CASSPGDRGTGELFF. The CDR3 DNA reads TGTGCCAGCAGCCCAGGGGACAGGGGAACCGGGGAGCTGTTTTTT. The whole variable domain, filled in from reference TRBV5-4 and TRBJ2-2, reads ETGVTQSPTHLIKTRGQQVTLRCSSQSGHNTVSWYQQALGQGPQFIFQYYREEENGRGNFPPRFSGLQFPNYSSELNVNALELDDSALYLCASSPGDRGTGELFFGEGSRLTVL.

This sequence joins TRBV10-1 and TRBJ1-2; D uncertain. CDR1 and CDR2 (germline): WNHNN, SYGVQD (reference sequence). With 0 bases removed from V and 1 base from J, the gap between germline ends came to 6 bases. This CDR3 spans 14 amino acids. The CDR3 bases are TGCGCCAGCAGTGAGTCGAGGGTTAACTATGGCTACACCTTC. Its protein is CASSESRVNYGYTF.

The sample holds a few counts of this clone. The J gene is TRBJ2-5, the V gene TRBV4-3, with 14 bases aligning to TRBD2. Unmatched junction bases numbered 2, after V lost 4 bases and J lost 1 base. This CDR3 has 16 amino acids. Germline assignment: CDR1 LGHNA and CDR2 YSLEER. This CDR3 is CASSLGTSGSQETQYF. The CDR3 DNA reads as TGCGCCAGCAGCCTAGGGACTAGCGGGAGCCAAGAGACCCAGTACTTC.

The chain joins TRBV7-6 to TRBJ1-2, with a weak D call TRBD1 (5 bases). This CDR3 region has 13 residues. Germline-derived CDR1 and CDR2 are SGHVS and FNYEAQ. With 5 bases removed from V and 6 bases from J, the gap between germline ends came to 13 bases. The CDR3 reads CASSPRVSNGYTF. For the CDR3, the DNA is TGTGCCAGCAGCCCCAGGGTGTCGAATGGCTACACCTTC.

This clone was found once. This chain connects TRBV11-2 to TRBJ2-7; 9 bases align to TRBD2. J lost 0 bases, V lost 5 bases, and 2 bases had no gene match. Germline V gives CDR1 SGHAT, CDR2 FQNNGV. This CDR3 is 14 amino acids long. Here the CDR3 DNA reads TGTGCCAGCAGCCGAGCGGGGGGCTCCTACGAGCAGTACTTC. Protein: CASSRAGGSYEQYF.

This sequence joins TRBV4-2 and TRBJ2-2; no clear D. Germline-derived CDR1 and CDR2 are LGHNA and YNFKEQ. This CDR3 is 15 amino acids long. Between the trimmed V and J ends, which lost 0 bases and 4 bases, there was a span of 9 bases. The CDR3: CASSQDQRSTGELFF. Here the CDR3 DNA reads TGTGCCAGCAGCCAAGACCAGAGGAGCACCGGGGAGCTGTTTTTT.

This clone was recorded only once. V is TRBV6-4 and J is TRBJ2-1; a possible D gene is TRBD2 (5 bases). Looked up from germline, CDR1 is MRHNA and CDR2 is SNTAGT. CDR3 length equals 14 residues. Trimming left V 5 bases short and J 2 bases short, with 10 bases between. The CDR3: CASSPSGTYNEQFF. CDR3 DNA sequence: TGTGCCAGCAGTCCATCGGGGACCTACAATGAGCAGTTCTTC.

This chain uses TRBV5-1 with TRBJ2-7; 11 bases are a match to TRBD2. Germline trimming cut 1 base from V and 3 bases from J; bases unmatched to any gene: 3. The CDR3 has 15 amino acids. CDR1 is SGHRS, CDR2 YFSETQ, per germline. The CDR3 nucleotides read TGCGCCAGCAGCTTGATGACTAGCGGGGTCTACGAGCAGTACTTC. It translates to CASSLMTSGVYEQYF.

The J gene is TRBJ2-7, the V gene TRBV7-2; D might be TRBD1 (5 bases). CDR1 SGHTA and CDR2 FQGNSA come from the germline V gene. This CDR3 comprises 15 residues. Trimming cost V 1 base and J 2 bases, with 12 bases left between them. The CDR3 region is CASSLVGAVAYEQYF. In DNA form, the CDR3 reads TGTGCCAGCAGCTTAGTAGGGGCGGTAGCCTACGAGCAGTACTTC. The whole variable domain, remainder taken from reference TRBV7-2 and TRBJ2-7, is GAGVSQSPSNKVTEKGKDVELRCDPISGHTALYWYRQSLGQGLEFLIYFQGNSAPDKSGLPSDRFSAERTGGSVSTLTIQRTQQEDSAVYLCASSLVGAVAYEQYFGPGTRLTVT.

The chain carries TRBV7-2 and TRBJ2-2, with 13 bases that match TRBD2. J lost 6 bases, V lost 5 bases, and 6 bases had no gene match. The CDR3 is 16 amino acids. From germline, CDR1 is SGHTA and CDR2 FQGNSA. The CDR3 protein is CASSPSGLAGAGELFF. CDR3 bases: TGTGCCAGCAGCCCCTCAGGACTAGCGGGGGCCGGGGAGCTGTTTTTT.